The subject of this entry is one T cell receptor (beta chain). Semi-nested PCR with Nested Universal Primer A followed constant-region reverse priming of full-length variable regions. TCRdb itself ran the 5' RACE reads through MiXCR, one entry per CDR3 protein. The sample records tens of thousands of distinct CDR3 sequences, 25% to 30% being singletons. There are 12 residues in the CDR3. Deletions cut 6 bases from V and 8 bases from J, with 11 bases between. This chain joins TRBV12-3 or TRBV12-4 and TRBJ2-1; D is ambiguous. Sequencing was done on a sample of tumor-infiltrating memory CD4+ T cells sorted from the breast tumor. Subset defined: memory CD4+ T cells, CD4+CD45RO+CD25-. The clonotype originates from a female donor with breast cancer. CDR3 sequence reads: CASRSTRDEQFF. Here the CDR3 DNA reads TGTGCCAGCAGATCGACACGGGATGAGCAGTTCTTC.